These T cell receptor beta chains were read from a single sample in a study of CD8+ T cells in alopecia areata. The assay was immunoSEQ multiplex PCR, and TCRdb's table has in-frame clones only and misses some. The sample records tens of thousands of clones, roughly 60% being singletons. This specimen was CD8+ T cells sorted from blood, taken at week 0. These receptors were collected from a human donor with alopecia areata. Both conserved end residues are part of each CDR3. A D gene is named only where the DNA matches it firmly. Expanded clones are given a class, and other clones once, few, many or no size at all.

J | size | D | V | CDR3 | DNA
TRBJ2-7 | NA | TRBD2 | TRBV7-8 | CASSPPGLAASYEQYF | TGTGCCAGCAGCCCACCGGGACTAGCCGCTTCCTACGAGCAGTACTTC
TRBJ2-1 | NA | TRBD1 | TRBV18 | CASSPNFRDRSYNEQFF | TGTGCCAGCTCACCGAATTTCCGGGACAGGTCCTACAATGAGCAGTTCTTC
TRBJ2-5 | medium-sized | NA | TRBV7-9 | CASSLGPPGETQYF | TGTGCCAGCAGTCTGGGACCGCCCGGGGAGACCCAGTACTTC
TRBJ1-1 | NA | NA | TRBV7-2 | CASSSANTEAFF | TGTGCCAGCAGCTCGGCTAACACTGAAGCTTTCTTT
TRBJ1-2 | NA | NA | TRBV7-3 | CASSLWGDSNYGYTF | TGTGCCAGCAGCCTATGGGGGGATTCTAACTATGGCTACACCTTC
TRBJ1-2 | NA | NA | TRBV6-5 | CASQNPNYGYTF | TGTGCCAGCCAGAATCCTAACTATGGCTACACCTTC
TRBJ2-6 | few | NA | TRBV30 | CAWSAGAGANVLTF | TGTGCCTGGAGCGCAGGTGCTGGGGCCAACGTCCTGACTTTC
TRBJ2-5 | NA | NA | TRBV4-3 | CASSQDRWGETQYF | TGCGCCAGCAGCCAAGATCGCTGGGGAGAGACCCAGTACTTC
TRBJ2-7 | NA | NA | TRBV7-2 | CASSRSDRFPYEQYF | TGTGCCAGCAGCCGATCCGACAGGTTCCCCTACGAGCAGTACTTC
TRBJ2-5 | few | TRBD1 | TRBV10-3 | CAISQQGDQETQYF | TGTGCCATCAGTCAACAGGGGGACCAAGAGACCCAGTACTTC
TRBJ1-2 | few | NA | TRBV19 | CASSIGGRNGYTF | TGTGCCAGTAGTATCGGAGGGAGAAATGGCTACACCTTC
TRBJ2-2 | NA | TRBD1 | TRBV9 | CASSLDRGLNTGELFF | TGTGCCAGCAGCCTCGACAGGGGGTTGAACACCGGGGAGCTGTTTTTT
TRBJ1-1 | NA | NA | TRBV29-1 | CSVDPVRGVTEAFF | TGCAGCGTTGACCCCGTCCGGGGTGTCACTGAAGCTTTCTTT
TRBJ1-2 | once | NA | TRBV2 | CASKGGNYGYTF | TGTGCCAGCAAGGGGGGTAACTATGGCTACACCTTC
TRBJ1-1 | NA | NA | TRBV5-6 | CASSGGEGDTEAFF | TGTGCCAGCAGTGGCGGGGAAGGGGACACTGAAGCTTTCTTT
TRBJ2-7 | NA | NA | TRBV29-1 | CSVEIGASYEQYF | TGCAGCGTTGAGATAGGGGCGTCCTACGAGCAGTACTTC
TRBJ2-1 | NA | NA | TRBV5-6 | CASSLAPGCHNEQFF | TGTGCCAGCAGCTTGGCTCCAGGGTGCCACAATGAGCAGTTCTTC
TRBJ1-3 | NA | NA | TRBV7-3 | CASSLEDAPAGNTIYF | TGTGCCAGCAGCTTAGAGGACGCCCCCGCTGGAAACACCATATATTTT
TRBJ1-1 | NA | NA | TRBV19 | CASSDSLGEDTEAFF | TGTGCCAGTAGCGATTCGCTAGGGGAGGACACTGAAGCTTTCTTT
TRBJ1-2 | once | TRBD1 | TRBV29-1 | CSTPGTGDTNYGYTF | TGCAGCACGCCCGGGACAGGGGACACTAACTATGGCTACACCTTC
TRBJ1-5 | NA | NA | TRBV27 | CASSLGVSNQPQHF | TGTGCCAGCAGTTTAGGGGTTAGCAATCAGCCCCAGCATTTT
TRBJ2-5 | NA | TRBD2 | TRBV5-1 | CASSRWLAGEETQYF | TGCGCCAGCAGTAGGTGGCTAGCGGGGGAAGAGACCCAGTACTTC
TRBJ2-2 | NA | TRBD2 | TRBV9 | CASSVSGSRTGELFF | TGTGCCAGCAGCGTCAGCGGGAGCCGCACCGGGGAGCTGTTTTTT
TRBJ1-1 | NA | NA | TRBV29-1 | CSVEVTDTEAFF | TGCAGCGTTGAAGTCACGGACACTGAAGCTTTCTTT
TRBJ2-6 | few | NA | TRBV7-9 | CASSFLVSGANVLTF | TGTGCCAGCAGCTTCCTAGTCTCTGGGGCCAACGTCCTGACTTTC
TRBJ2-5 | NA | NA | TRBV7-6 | CASSLLGQGKTQYF | TGTGCCAGCAGCTTACTGGGGCAAGGGAAGACCCAGTACTTC
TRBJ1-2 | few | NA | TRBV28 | CASSSIPDSYTF | TGTGCCAGCAGTTCCATCCCCGATAGCTACACCTTC
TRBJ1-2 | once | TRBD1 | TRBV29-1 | CSVVGTGGYYGYTF | TGCAGCGTTGTGGGGACAGGGGGCTACTATGGCTACACCTTC
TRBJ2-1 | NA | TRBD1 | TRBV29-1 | CSVSTEDRAWYNEQFF | TGCAGCGTTTCTACAGAGGACAGGGCTTGGTACAATGAGCAGTTCTTC
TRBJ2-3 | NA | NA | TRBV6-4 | CASSEKGGAVDTQYF | TGTGCCAGCAGTGAGAAAGGGGGAGCGGTAGATACGCAGTATTTT
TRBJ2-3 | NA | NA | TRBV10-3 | CAISESLTSTDTQYF | TGTGCCATCAGTGAGTCGCTCACTAGCACAGATACGCAGTATTTT
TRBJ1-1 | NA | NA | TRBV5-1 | CASSLTTVLNTEAFF | TGCGCCAGCAGCCTTACGACGGTCTTGAACACTGAAGCTTTCTTT
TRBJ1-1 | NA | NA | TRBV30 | CAWSPRFRPPSIAFF | TGTGCCTGGAGTCCCCGCTTCCGGCCCCCAAGTATAGCTTTCTTT
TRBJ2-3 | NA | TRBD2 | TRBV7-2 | CASSSDPTTSGFSTDTQYF | TGTGCCAGCAGCTCAGATCCAACTACTAGCGGGTTCAGCACAGATACGCAGTATTTT
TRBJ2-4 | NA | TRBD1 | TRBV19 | CASSRDRNIQYF | TGTGCCAGTAGCCGGGACAGAAACATTCAGTACTTC
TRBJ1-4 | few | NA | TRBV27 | CASSPVLREKLFF | TGTGCCAGCAGTCCGGTTCTCCGTGAAAAACTGTTTTTT
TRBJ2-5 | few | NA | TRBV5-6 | CASSLGRRGTQYF | TGTGCCAGCAGCTTAGGCCGGAGGGGGACCCAGTACTTC
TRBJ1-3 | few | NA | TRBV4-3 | CASSQEWEGLGAGNTIYF | TGCGCCAGCAGCCAAGAGTGGGAGGGGTTGGGAGCTGGAAACACCATATATTTT
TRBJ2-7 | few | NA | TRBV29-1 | CSAEVTYEQYF | TGCAGCGCGGAGGTTACCTACGAGCAGTACTTC
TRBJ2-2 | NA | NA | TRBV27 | CASSLSGELFF | TGTGCCAGCAGTTTATCCGGGGAGCTGTTTTTT
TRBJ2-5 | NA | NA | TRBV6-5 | CASSSRLDGRETQYF | TGTGCCAGCAGTTCTCGTTTAGATGGGCGAGAGACCCAGTACTTC
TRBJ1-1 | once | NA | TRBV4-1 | CASSQAELNTEAFF | TGCGCCAGCAGCCAAGCCGAGTTGAACACTGAAGCTTTCTTT
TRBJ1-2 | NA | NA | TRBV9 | CASSVMGGIYGYTF | TGTGCCAGCAGTGTTATGGGGGGGATCTATGGCTACACCTTC
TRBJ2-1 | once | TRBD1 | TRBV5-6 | CASSLRQGAREQFF | TGTGCCAGCAGCTTGCGGCAGGGGGCCCGTGAGCAGTTCTTC
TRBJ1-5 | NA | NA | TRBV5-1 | CASSEGSNQPQHF | TGCGCCAGCAGTGAGGGAAGCAATCAGCCCCAGCATTTT
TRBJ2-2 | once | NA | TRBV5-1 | CASSLDVDTGELFF | TGCGCCAGCAGCTTGGACGTAGACACCGGGGAGCTGTTTTTT
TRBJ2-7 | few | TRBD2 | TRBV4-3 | CASSQALAGDYEQYF | TGCGCCAGCAGCCAAGCACTAGCGGGAGACTACGAGCAGTACTTC
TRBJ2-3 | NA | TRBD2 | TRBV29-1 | CSVEILAGEADTQYF | TGCAGCGTTGAAATACTAGCGGGGGAGGCAGATACGCAGTATTTT
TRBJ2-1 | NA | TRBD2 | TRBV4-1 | CASSQEGSGGGALRVNEQFF | TGCGCCAGCAGCCAAGAAGGTAGTGGCGGGGGGGCCCTTCGTGTGAATGAGCAGTTCTTC
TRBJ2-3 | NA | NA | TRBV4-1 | CASSLSSSDLTDTQYF | TGCGCCAGCAGCCTCAGCTCTAGCGACCTAACAGATACGCAGTATTTT